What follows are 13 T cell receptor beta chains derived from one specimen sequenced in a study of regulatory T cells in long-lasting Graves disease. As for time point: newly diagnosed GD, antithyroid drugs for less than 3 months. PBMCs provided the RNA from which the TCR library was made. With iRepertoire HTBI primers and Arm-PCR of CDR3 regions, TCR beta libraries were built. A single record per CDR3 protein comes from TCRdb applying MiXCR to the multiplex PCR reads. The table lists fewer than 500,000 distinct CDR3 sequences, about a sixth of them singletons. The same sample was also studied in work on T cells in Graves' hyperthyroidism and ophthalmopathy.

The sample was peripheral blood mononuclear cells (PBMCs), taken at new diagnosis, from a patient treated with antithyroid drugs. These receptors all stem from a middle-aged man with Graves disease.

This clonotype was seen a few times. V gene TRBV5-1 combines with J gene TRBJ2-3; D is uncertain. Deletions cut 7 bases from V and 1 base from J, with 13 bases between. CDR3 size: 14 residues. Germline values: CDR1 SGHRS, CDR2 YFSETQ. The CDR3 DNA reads TGCGCCAGCGGCCAGGAATCTCGCACAGATACGCAGTATTTT. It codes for CASGQESRTDTQYF.

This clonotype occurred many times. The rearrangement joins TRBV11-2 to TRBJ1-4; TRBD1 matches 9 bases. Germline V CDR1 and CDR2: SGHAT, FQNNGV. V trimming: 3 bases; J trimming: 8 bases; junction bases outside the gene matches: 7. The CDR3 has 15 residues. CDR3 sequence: CASSFLGQGQEKLFF. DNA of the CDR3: TGTGCCAGCAGCTTTTTGGGACAGGGCCAAGAAAAACTGTTTTTT.

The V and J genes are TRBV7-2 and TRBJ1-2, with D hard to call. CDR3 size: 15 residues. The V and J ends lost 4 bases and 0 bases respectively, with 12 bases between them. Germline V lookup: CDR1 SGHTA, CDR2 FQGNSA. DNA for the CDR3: TGTGCCAGCAGCTCCTCACAACACGCTAACTATGGCTACACCTTC. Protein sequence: CASSSSQHANYGYTF.

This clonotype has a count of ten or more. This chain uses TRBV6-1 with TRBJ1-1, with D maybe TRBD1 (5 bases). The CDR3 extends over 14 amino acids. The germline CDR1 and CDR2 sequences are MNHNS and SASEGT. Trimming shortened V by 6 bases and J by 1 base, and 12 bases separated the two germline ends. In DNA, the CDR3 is TGTGCCAGCAGCGCGACCCAGGGGAACACTGAAGCTTTCTTT. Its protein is CASSATQGNTEAFF.

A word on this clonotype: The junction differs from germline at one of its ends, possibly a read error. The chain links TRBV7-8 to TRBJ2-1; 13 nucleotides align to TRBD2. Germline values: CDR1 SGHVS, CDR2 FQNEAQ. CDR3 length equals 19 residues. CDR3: CASRGGLAGSAGWHNKQFF. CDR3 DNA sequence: TGTGCCAGCAGAGGGGGACTAGCGGGAAGCGCAGGTTGGCACAATAAGCAGTTCTTC. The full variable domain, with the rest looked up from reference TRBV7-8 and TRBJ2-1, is GAGVSQSPRYKVAKRGQDVALRCDPISGHVSLFWYQQALGQGPEFLTYFQNEAQLDKSGLPSDRFFAERPEGSVSTLKIQRTQQEDSAVYLCASRGGLAGSAGWHNKQFFGPGTRLTVL.

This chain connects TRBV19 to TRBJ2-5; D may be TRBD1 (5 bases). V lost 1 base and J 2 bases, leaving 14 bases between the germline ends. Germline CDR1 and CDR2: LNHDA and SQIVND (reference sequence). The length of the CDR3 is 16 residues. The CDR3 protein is CASSIGQSPLQETQYF. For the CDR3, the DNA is TGTGCCAGTAGTATAGGACAGAGCCCGCTTCAAGAGACCCAGTACTTC.

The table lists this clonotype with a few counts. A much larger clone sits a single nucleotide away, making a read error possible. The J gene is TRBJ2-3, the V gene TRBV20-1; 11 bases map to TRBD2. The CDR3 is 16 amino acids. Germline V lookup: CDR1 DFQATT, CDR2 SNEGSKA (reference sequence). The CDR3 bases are TGCAGTGCTAGAGGACTAGCGGGACCCGCAACAGGTACGCAGTATTTT. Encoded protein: CSARGLAGPATGTQYF.

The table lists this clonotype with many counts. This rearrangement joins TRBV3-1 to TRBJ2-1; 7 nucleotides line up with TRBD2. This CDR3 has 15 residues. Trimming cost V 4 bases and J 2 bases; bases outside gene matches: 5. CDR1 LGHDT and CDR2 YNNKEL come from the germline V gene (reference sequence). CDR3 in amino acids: CASSRSGVPYNEQFF. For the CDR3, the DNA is TGTGCCAGCAGCCGAAGCGGGGTCCCCTACAATGAGCAGTTCTTC.

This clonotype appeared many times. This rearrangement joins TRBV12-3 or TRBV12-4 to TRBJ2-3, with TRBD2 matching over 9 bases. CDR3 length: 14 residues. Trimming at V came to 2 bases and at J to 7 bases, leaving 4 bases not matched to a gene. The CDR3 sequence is CASSLSSGRNTQYF. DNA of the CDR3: TGTGCCAGCAGTTTATCGAGCGGGAGGAATACGCAGTATTTT.

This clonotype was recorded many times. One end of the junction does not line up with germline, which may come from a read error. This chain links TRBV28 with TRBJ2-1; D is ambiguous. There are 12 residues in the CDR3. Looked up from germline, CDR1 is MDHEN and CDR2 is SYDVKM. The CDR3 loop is CASSQSYNEQFF. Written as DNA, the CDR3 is TGCGCCAGCAGTCAGTCCTACAATGAGCAGTTCTTC.

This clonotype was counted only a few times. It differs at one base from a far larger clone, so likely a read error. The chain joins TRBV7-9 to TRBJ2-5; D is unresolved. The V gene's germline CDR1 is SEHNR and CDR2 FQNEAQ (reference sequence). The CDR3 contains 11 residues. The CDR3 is CASSFQEAQYF. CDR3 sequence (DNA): TGTGCCAGCAGCTTCCAAGAGGCCCAGTACTTC.

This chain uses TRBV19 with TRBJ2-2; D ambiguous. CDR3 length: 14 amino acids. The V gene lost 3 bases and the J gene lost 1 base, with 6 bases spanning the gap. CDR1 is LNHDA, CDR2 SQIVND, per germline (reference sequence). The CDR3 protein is CASSIRVNTGELFF. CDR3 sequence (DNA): TGTGCCAGTAGTATTAGGGTGAACACCGGGGAGCTGTTTTTT.

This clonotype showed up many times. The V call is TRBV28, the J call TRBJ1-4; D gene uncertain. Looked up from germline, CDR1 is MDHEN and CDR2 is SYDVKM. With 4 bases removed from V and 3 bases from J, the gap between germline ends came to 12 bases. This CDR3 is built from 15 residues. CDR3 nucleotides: TGTGCCAGCAGTTATCTCAACGCTGCTAATGAAAAACTGTTTTTT. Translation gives CASSYLNAANEKLFF. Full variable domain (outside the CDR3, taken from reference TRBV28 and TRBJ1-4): DVKVTQSSRYLVKRTGEKVFLECVQDMDHENMFWYRQDPGLGLRLIYFSYDVKMKEKGDIPEGYSVSREKKERFSLILESASTNQTSMYLCASSYLNAANEKLFFGSGTQLSVL.